A selection of T cell receptor beta chains follows, all from one sample in a study of blood T cell repertoires in COVID-19. TCRdb's table, derived via immunoSEQ multiplex PCR, lists solely in-frame clones and lacks some. Of tens of thousands of clones in the sample, 70% to 90% were seen once. The sequenced material came from peripheral blood. These receptors were obtained from a human donor in a cohort sampled during active COVID-19. CDR3s include the opening cysteine and the closing phenylalanine or tryptophan. D genes are given only for firm matches. Clone size is shown for a subset of rows, as once, few, many or a class of expanded clone.

j_call: TRBJ2-7
v_call: TRBV18
d_call: TRBD2
clone_size: once
cdr3_nt: TGTGCCAGCTCTCCGGCGGGGGGCGAGCAGTACTTC
cdr3_aa: CASSPAGGEQYF

j_call: TRBJ2-3
v_call: TRBV4-1
d_call: .
clone_size: .
cdr3_nt: TGCGCCAGCAGCCAAGATCGGTTTACGCAGTATTTT
cdr3_aa: CASSQDRFTQYF

j_call: TRBJ1-1
v_call: TRBV2
d_call: TRBD1
clone_size: .
cdr3_nt: TGTGCCAGCAAGGAGGACAGGGGGACTTTCTTT
cdr3_aa: CASKEDRGTFF

j_call: TRBJ2-1
v_call: TRBV12-5
d_call: TRBD2
clone_size: once
cdr3_nt: TGTGCTAGTGGTTTGGTACAGTCCGTAGGACTAGCTGGCAATGAGCAGTTCTTC
cdr3_aa: CASGLVQSVGLAGNEQFF

j_call: TRBJ2-3
v_call: TRBV6-5
d_call: TRBD2
clone_size: .
cdr3_nt: TGTGCCAGCAGCCAACTAGCGGGGGCAGATACGCAGTATTTT
cdr3_aa: CASSQLAGADTQYF

j_call: TRBJ2-7
v_call: TRBV10-3
d_call: TRBD2
clone_size: .
cdr3_nt: TGTGCCATCAGTGAGGCGCGGTCCGGGACTAGCGGGTACGAGCAGTACTTC
cdr3_aa: CAISEARSGTSGYEQYF

j_call: TRBJ2-1
v_call: TRBV7-6
d_call: TRBD2
clone_size: .
cdr3_nt: TGTGCCAGCAGCCCGCAGACTAGCGGGAGTGGGTGGGATGAGCAGTTCTTC
cdr3_aa: CASSPQTSGSGWDEQFF

j_call: TRBJ1-2
v_call: TRBV28
d_call: .
clone_size: medium-sized
cdr3_nt: TGTGCCAGCAGTTTATCGGGAAGGAATGGCTACACCTTC
cdr3_aa: CASSLSGRNGYTF

j_call: TRBJ2-5
v_call: TRBV18
d_call: TRBD2
clone_size: .
cdr3_nt: TGTGCCAGCTCCCCACTGCCCCTAGCGGGGGGGCCGGAGACCCAGTACTTC
cdr3_aa: CASSPLPLAGGPETQYF

j_call: TRBJ1-5
v_call: TRBV7-9
d_call: TRBD1
clone_size: .
cdr3_nt: TGTGCCAGCAGCTTAGACAGGGGAGGCAATCAGCCCCAGCATTTT
cdr3_aa: CASSLDRGGNQPQHF

j_call: TRBJ1-3
v_call: TRBV6-6
d_call: TRBD1
clone_size: .
cdr3_nt: TGTGCCAGCAAAAATCAGGGGGCTGGAAACACCATATATTTT
cdr3_aa: CASKNQGAGNTIYF

j_call: TRBJ1-5
v_call: TRBV12-5
d_call: TRBD1
clone_size: .
cdr3_nt: TGTGCTAGTGGACCTCTTGACAGGGACCGTGATAGCAATCAGCCCCAGCATTTT
cdr3_aa: CASGPLDRDRDSNQPQHF

j_call: TRBJ2-7
v_call: TRBV5-1
d_call: .
clone_size: .
cdr3_nt: TGCGCCAGCAGCTTGGCCGCCGGGTCCTACGAGCAGTACTTC
cdr3_aa: CASSLAAGSYEQYF

j_call: TRBJ2-3
v_call: TRBV24-1
d_call: .
clone_size: once
cdr3_nt: TGTGCCACCAGTGATTCTGCAGGGGCAGATACGCAGTATTTT
cdr3_aa: CATSDSAGADTQYF

j_call: TRBJ2-1
v_call: TRBV18
d_call: TRBD1
clone_size: .
cdr3_nt: TGTGCCAGCTCAGCCAGACAGGGAATTTTGAATGAGCAGTTCTTC
cdr3_aa: CASSARQGILNEQFF

j_call: TRBJ2-1
v_call: TRBV5-1
d_call: .
clone_size: .
cdr3_nt: TGCGCCAGCAGCGCCGGTTCCTCGGGCTACAATGAGCAGTTCTTC
cdr3_aa: CASSAGSSGYNEQFF

j_call: TRBJ1-5
v_call: TRBV7-2
d_call: .
clone_size: .
cdr3_nt: TGTGCCAGCAGCTTAGCCCAACAGCCCCAGCATTTT
cdr3_aa: CASSLAQQPQHF

j_call: TRBJ2-3
v_call: TRBV5-1
d_call: TRBD1
clone_size: once
cdr3_nt: TGCGCCAGCAGCTGGACAGGTATAACCACAGATACGCAGTATTTT
cdr3_aa: CASSWTGITTDTQYF

j_call: TRBJ1-2
v_call: TRBV9
d_call: .
clone_size: .
cdr3_nt: TGTGCCAGCAGCGGCTACAGGGTTCACTATGGCTACACCTTC
cdr3_aa: CASSGYRVHYGYTF

j_call: TRBJ2-3
v_call: TRBV3-1/TRBV3-2
d_call: TRBD2
clone_size: .
cdr3_nt: TGTGCCAGCAGCCCACTCCGGGACTATTCTACAGATACGCAGTATTTT
cdr3_aa: CASSPLRDYSTDTQYF

j_call: TRBJ2-1
v_call: TRBV5-1
d_call: TRBD2
clone_size: .
cdr3_nt: TGCGCCAGCAGCTTGGCCCCTAGCGGGGCTGGGGAGCAGTTCTTC
cdr3_aa: CASSLAPSGAGEQFF

j_call: TRBJ1-1
v_call: TRBV7-6
d_call: .
clone_size: .
cdr3_nt: TGTGCCAGCAGCTTAGACTTGAACACTGAAGCTTTCTTT
cdr3_aa: CASSLDLNTEAFF

j_call: TRBJ2-5
v_call: TRBV29-1
d_call: .
clone_size: .
cdr3_nt: TGCAGCGCTACCAGAGGGCAGCAAGAGACCCAGTACTTC
cdr3_aa: CSATRGQQETQYF

j_call: TRBJ2-7
v_call: TRBV3-1/TRBV3-2
d_call: .
clone_size: .
cdr3_nt: TGTGCCAGCAGCCCGGGAGCGGGCGGACCCTACGAGCAGTACTTC
cdr3_aa: CASSPGAGGPYEQYF

j_call: TRBJ2-7
v_call: TRBV9
d_call: .
clone_size: .
cdr3_nt: TGTGCCAGCAGCGTAGATCCAGGGCCCTACGAGCAGTACTTC
cdr3_aa: CASSVDPGPYEQYF

j_call: TRBJ1-2
v_call: TRBV4-3
d_call: .
clone_size: .
cdr3_nt: TGCGCCAGCAGCCCATCACACCCTGGGGGGTGGTATGGCTACACCTTC
cdr3_aa: CASSPSHPGGWYGYTF

j_call: TRBJ1-5
v_call: TRBV5-1
d_call: TRBD1
clone_size: .
cdr3_nt: TGCGCCAGCAGCCCGGACCCGGCAGGGGGCCCCGATCAGCCCCAGCATTTT
cdr3_aa: CASSPDPAGGPDQPQHF

j_call: TRBJ2-1
v_call: TRBV6-5
d_call: .
clone_size: .
cdr3_nt: TGTGCCAGCAGTTACGGCCCGGGACAAGGGTACAATGAGCAGTTCTTC
cdr3_aa: CASSYGPGQGYNEQFF

j_call: TRBJ1-1
v_call: TRBV7-9
d_call: .
clone_size: .
cdr3_nt: TGTGCCAGCAGCTTCGAAGGAGGAACCCCGAACACTGAAGCTTTCTTT
cdr3_aa: CASSFEGGTPNTEAFF

j_call: TRBJ2-3
v_call: TRBV12-3/TRBV12-4
d_call: .
clone_size: once
cdr3_nt: TGTGCCAGCAGTTTAGCCAGGCCCGATACGCAGTATTTT
cdr3_aa: CASSLARPDTQYF

j_call: TRBJ2-1
v_call: TRBV9
d_call: .
clone_size: .
cdr3_nt: TGTGCCAGCAGCGTAGGTCCGACTCACACAAACAATGAGCAGTTCTTC
cdr3_aa: CASSVGPTHTNNEQFF

j_call: TRBJ1-4
v_call: TRBV2
d_call: TRBD1
clone_size: .
cdr3_nt: TGTGCCAGCAGTAGGATTCGGGGGACAGCTGAGGGAAAACTGTTTTTT
cdr3_aa: CASSRIRGTAEGKLFF

j_call: TRBJ2-1
v_call: TRBV30
d_call: .
clone_size: .
cdr3_nt: TGTGCCTGCATAAGGGAGGCCGCACACAATGAGCAGTTCTTC
cdr3_aa: CACIREAAHNEQFF

j_call: TRBJ2-3
v_call: TRBV5-5
d_call: TRBD2
clone_size: .
cdr3_nt: TGTGCCAGCAGCTCCCCGCGAGGACTAGCGGGGAGGGGCACAGATACGCAGTATTTT
cdr3_aa: CASSSPRGLAGRGTDTQYF

j_call: TRBJ2-1
v_call: TRBV9
d_call: TRBD1
clone_size: .
cdr3_nt: TGTGCCAGCAGCGACGGACAGGGGATGGGTGAGCAGTTCTTC
cdr3_aa: CASSDGQGMGEQFF

j_call: TRBJ2-5
v_call: TRBV7-2
d_call: .
clone_size: .
cdr3_nt: TGTGCCAGCAGCGCCGGACTACTTTGGGAGACCCAGTACTTC
cdr3_aa: CASSAGLLWETQYF

j_call: TRBJ2-7
v_call: TRBV5-4
d_call: TRBD2
clone_size: .
cdr3_nt: TGTGCCAGCAGCTTGATCGCGGGAGGGGGCCACGAGCAGTACTTC
cdr3_aa: CASSLIAGGGHEQYF

j_call: TRBJ2-1
v_call: TRBV7-9
d_call: .
clone_size: .
cdr3_nt: TGTGCCAGCAGCTCCCTGGCGGGGCCAAGCAATGAGCAGTTCTTC
cdr3_aa: CASSSLAGPSNEQFF

j_call: TRBJ1-3
v_call: TRBV2
d_call: .
clone_size: .
cdr3_nt: TGTGCCAGCAGTGGCGAGACTGGAAACACCATATATTTT
cdr3_aa: CASSGETGNTIYF

j_call: TRBJ1-1
v_call: TRBV2
d_call: .
clone_size: .
cdr3_nt: TGTGCCAGCGTCAAGGAGGGAGAGAACACTGAAGCTTTCTTT
cdr3_aa: CASVKEGENTEAFF

j_call: TRBJ1-3
v_call: TRBV7-9
d_call: .
clone_size: .
cdr3_nt: TGTGCCAGCAGCTTAGGAACGAGCTCTGGAAACACCATATATTTT
cdr3_aa: CASSLGTSSGNTIYF

j_call: TRBJ2-1
v_call: TRBV6-5
d_call: .
clone_size: .
cdr3_nt: TGTGCCAGCAGTTACTCGCGACTAGTAAGCAATGAGCAGTTCTTC
cdr3_aa: CASSYSRLVSNEQFF

j_call: TRBJ2-3
v_call: TRBV9
d_call: .
clone_size: .
cdr3_nt: TGTGCCAGCAGCGTAGGGGGCGGCGCAGATACGCAGTATTTT
cdr3_aa: CASSVGGGADTQYF

j_call: TRBJ2-2
v_call: TRBV7-9
d_call: TRBD2
clone_size: .
cdr3_nt: TGTGCCAGCAACTCGGGGACTAGGCTCACCGGGGAGCTGTTTTTT
cdr3_aa: CASNSGTRLTGELFF

j_call: TRBJ1-6
v_call: TRBV18
d_call: TRBD1
clone_size: .
cdr3_nt: TGTGCCAGCTCACAGGGGGCAGGATCACCCCTCCACTTT
cdr3_aa: CASSQGAGSPLHF

j_call: TRBJ2-1
v_call: TRBV10-2
d_call: .
clone_size: .
cdr3_nt: TGCGCCAGCAGTGGAGGGCAGTCTGGTGAGCAGTTCTTC
cdr3_aa: CASSGGQSGEQFF

j_call: TRBJ1-2
v_call: TRBV25-1
d_call: .
clone_size: .
cdr3_nt: TGTGCCAGCAGTGCTCCTTGGGCTGGCTACACCTTC
cdr3_aa: CASSAPWAGYTF

j_call: TRBJ1-4
v_call: TRBV4-1
d_call: TRBD1
clone_size: .
cdr3_nt: TGCGCCAGCAGCCAAGGACAGGGGCGGACTAATGAAAAACTGTTTTTT
cdr3_aa: CASSQGQGRTNEKLFF

j_call: TRBJ2-3
v_call: TRBV2
d_call: .
clone_size: .
cdr3_nt: TGTGCCAGCAGGACGGGAAGAGATACGCAGTATTTT
cdr3_aa: CASRTGRDTQYF

j_call: TRBJ2-1
v_call: TRBV4-3
d_call: .
clone_size: .
cdr3_nt: TGCGCCAGCAGCCAAGATTCGCGGGGGCGGAATGAGCAGTTCTTC
cdr3_aa: CASSQDSRGRNEQFF

j_call: TRBJ2-7
v_call: TRBV2
d_call: TRBD1
clone_size: .
cdr3_nt: TGTGCTGGACAGGGAAACTCCTACGAGCAGTACTTC
cdr3_aa: CAGQGNSYEQYF

j_call: TRBJ1-4
v_call: TRBV7-9
d_call: .
clone_size: .
cdr3_nt: TGTGCCAGCAGCTTGGAGTCAGGGATGCATGAAAAACTGTTTTTT
cdr3_aa: CASSLESGMHEKLFF

j_call: TRBJ1-6
v_call: TRBV5-1
d_call: TRBD1
clone_size: .
cdr3_nt: TGCGCCAGCAGGGACAGGAGCTCCTATAATTCACCCCTCCACTTT
cdr3_aa: CASRDRSSYNSPLHF